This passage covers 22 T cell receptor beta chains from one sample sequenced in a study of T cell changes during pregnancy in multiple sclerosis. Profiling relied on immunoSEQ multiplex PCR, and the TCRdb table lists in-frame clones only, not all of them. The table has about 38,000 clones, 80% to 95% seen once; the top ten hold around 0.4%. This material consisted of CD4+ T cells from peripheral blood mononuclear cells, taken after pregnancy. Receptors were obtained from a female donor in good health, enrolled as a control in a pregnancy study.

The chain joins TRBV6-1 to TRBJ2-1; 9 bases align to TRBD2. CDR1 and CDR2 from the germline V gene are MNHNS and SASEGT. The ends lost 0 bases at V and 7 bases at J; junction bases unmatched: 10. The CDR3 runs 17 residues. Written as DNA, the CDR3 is TGTGCCAGCAGTGAAGCCCTTAGCGGGGGAGCCGAGAATGAGCAGTTCTTC. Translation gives CASSEALSGGAENEQFF.

The CDR3 DNA sequence: TGTGCCAGTAGTATAGAAATTGGGAGGGGACGGGAAGATTCACCCCTCCACTTT. Amino acids: CASSIEIGRGREDSPLHF. The rearrangement uses TRBV19 and TRBJ1-6; perhaps TRBD1 as D (5 bases). The CDR3 extends over 18 amino acids. Germline V gives CDR1 LNHDA, CDR2 SQIVND (reference sequence). The V end lost 0 bases, the J end lost 8 bases, and 20 bases lay between the germline ends.

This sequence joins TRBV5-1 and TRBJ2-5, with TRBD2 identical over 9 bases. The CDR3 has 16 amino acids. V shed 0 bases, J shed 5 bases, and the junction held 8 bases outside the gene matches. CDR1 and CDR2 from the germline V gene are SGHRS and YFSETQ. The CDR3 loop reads CASSLEGSGSEETQYF. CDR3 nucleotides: TGCGCCAGCAGCTTGGAGGGTAGCGGGAGTGAGGAGACCCAGTACTTC. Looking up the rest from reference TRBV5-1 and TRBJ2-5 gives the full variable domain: KAGVTQTPRYLIKTRGQQVTLSCSPISGHRSVSWYQQTPGQGLQFLFEYFSETQRNKGNFPGRFSGRQFSNSRSEMNVSTLELGDSALYLCASSLEGSGSEETQYFGPGTRLLVL.

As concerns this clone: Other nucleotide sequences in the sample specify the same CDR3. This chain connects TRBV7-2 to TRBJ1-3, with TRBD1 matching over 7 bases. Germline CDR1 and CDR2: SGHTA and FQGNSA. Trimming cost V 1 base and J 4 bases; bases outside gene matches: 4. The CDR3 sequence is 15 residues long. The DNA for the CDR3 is TGTGCCAGCAGCTTAGTTGCAGGGGGGGGAAACACCATATATTTT. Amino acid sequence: CASSLVAGGGNTIYF.

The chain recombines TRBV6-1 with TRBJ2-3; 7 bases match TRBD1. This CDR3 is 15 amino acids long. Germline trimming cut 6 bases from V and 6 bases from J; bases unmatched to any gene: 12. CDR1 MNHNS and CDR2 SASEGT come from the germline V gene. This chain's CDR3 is CASSPEGAKSDTQYF. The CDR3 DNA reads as TGTGCCAGCAGCCCCGAGGGGGCTAAGTCGGATACGCAGTATTTT.

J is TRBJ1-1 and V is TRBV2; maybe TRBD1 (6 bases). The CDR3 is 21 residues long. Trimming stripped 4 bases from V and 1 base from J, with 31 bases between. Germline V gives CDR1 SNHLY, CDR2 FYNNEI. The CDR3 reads CASSGGRTVVDTSPSNTEAFF. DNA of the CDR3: TGTGCCAGCAGTGGGGGAAGGACAGTAGTGGACACTTCACCCTCGAACACTGAAGCTTTCTTT.

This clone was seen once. Here the CDR3 DNA reads TGTGCCAGCAGCTTGCTGGAGAGCACTGAAGCTTTCTTT. It codes for CASSLLESTEAFF. The V gene is TRBV5-4, the J gene TRBJ1-1, with D hard to call. The germline V gene has CDR1 SGHNT and CDR2 YYREEE (reference sequence). The CDR3 runs 13 residues. Trimming shortened V by 1 base and J by 4 bases, and 8 bases separated the two germline ends.

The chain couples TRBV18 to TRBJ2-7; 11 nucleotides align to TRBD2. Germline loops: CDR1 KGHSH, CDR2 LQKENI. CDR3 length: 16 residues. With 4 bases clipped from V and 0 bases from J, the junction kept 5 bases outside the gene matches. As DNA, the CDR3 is TGTGCCAGCTCACGGGGACTAGCGGACGGCTCCTACGAGCAGTACTTC. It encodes CASSRGLADGSYEQYF.

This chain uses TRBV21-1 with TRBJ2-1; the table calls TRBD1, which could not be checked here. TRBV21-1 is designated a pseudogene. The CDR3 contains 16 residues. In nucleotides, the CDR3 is TGTGCCAGCATGGTCTTGGAGGGGGCCAGCTACAATGAGCAGTTCTTC. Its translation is CASMVLEGASYNEQFF.

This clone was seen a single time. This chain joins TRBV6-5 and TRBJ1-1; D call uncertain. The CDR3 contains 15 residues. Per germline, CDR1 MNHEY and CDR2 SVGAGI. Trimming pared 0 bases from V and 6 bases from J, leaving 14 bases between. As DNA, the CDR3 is TGTGCCAGCAGTTACTCGGCCTGGAGTCGGCCTGAAGCTTTCTTT. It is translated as CASSYSAWSRPEAFF.

The DNA of the CDR3 is TGCAGCGTTGAAGATCGGGGCTACAATGAGCAGTTCTTC. It translates to CSVEDRGYNEQFF. The V call is TRBV29-1, the J call TRBJ2-1; D may be TRBD2 (5 bases). The V end lost 0 bases, the J end lost 3 bases, and 6 bases lay between the germline ends. CDR1 is SQVTM, CDR2 ANQGSEA, per germline. CDR3 length: 13 amino acids.

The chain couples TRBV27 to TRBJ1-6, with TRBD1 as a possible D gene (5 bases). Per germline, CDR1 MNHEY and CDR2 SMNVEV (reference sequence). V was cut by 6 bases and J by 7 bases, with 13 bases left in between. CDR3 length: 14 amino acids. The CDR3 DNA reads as TGTGCCAGCAGGCAGACCCGGGGGAATTCACCCCTCCACTTT. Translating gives CASRQTRGNSPLHF.

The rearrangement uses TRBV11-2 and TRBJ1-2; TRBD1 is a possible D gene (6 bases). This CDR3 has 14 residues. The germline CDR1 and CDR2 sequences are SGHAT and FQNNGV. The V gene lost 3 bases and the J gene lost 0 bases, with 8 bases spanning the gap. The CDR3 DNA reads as TGTGCCAGCAGCTTCCAGGGGTCTAACTATGGCTACACCTTC. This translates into CASSFQGSNYGYTF.

CDR3 in amino acids: CASSPRGESYEQYF. DNA for the CDR3: TGTGCCAGCAGCCCCCGCGGAGAATCCTACGAGCAGTACTTC. The gene calls are TRBV14 and TRBJ2-7; no clear D gene. Germline V gene lookup returns CDR1 SGHDN and CDR2 FVKESK. The CDR3 length is 14 residues. V lost 4 bases to trimming and J lost 1 base, with 11 bases between them.

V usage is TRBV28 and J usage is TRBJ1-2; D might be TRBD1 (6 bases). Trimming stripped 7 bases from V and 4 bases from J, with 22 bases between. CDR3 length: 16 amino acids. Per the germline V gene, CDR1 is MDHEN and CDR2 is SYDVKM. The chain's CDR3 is CASKSQGFLVLYGYTF. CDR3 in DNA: TGTGCCAGCAAGTCCCAGGGGTTCTTGGTTCTCTATGGCTACACCTTC.

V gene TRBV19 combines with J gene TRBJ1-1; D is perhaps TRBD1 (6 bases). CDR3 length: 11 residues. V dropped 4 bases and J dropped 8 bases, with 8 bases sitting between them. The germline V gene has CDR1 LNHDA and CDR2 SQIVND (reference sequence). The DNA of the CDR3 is TGTGCCAGTAGTAGAACAGGGGAAGCTTTCTTT. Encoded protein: CASSRTGEAFF.

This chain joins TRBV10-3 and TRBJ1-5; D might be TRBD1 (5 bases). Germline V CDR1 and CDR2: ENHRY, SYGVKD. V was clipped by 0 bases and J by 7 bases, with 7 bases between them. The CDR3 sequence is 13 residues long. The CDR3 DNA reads TGTGCCATCAGTGAGTCGGGGGGACAGCCCCAGCATTTT. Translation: CAISESGGQPQHF.

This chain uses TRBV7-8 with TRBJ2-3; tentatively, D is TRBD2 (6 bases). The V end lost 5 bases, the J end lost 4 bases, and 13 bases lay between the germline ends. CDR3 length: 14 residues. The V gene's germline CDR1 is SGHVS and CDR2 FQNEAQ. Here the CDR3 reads CASSLPGLPDTQYF. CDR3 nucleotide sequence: TGTGCCAGCAGCCTACCGGGACTGCCAGATACGCAGTATTTT.

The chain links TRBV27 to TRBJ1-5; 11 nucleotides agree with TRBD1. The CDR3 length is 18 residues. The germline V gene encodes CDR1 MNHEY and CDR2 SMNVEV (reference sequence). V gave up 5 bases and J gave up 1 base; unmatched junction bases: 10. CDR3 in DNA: TGTGCCAGCAGTGCCCACACGGGACAGGGGGGAAGCAATCAGCCCCAGCATTTT. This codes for CASSAHTGQGGSNQPQHF.

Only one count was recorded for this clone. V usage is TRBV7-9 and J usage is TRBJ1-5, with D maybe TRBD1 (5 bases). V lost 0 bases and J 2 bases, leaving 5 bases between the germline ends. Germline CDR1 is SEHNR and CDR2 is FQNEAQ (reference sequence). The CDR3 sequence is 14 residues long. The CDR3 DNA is TGTGCCAGCAGCTTAGCAGGGGGCAATCAGCCCCAGCATTTT. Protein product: CASSLAGGNQPQHF.

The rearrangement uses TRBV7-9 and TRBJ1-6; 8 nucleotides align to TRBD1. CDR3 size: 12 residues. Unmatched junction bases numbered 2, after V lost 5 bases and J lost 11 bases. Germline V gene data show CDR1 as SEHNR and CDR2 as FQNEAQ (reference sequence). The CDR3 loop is CASSTGGTPLHF. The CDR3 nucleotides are TGTGCCAGCAGCACAGGGGGTACACCCCTCCACTTT.

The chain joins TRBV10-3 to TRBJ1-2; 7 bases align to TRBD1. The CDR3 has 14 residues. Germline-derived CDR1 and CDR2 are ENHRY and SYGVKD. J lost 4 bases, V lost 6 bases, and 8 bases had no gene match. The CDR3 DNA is TGTGCCATCAGCTTAGGGACAGAGGTCTATGGCTACACCTTC. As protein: CAISLGTEVYGYTF.